This entry lists 21 T cell receptor beta chains sequenced from one sample in a study of neurological immune-mediated disorders. Via MiXCR, TCRdb re-called the 5' RACE reads, giving one row per CDR3 protein. The sample lists 65,000 to 85,000 distinct CDR3 sequences, around 6% occurring once. Time point of the sample: longitudinal time-point 2. Sequenced: PBMCs. The receptor source for this set is a woman aged 60-75 years with multiple sclerosis.

V and J are TRBV20-1 and TRBJ2-3, with D possibly TRBD2 on 5 matching bases. CDR1 and CDR2 (germline): DFQATT, SNEGSKA (reference sequence). The CDR3 runs to 13 residues. V was clipped by 1 base and J by 6 bases, with 11 bases between them. The CDR3 region has the DNA TGCAGTGCTAGAGTCCCAGGCGGGGATACGCAGTATTTT. It encodes CSARVPGGDTQYF.

This clonotype appeared many times. The rearrangement joins TRBV6-5 to TRBJ1-1; 9 bases are a match to TRBD1. The germline CDR1 and CDR2 sequences are MNHEY and SVGAGI. Trimming at V came to 7 bases and at J to 4 bases, leaving 10 bases not matched to a gene. CDR3 length: 15 amino acids. The CDR3 DNA follows: TGTGCCAGCATCCAGGACAGGGGCGTACTCACTGAAGCTTTCTTT. This codes for CASIQDRGVLTEAFF.

This clonotype has a count of ten or more. The V and J genes are TRBV10-3 and TRBJ1-5; 11 bases are a match to TRBD1. The CDR3 sequence is 15 residues long. V trimming: 6 bases; J trimming: 4 bases; junction bases outside the gene matches: 5. Germline CDR1 ENHRY, CDR2 SYGVKD. The CDR3 region is CAIRGDRGTNQPQHF. For the CDR3, the DNA is TGTGCCATCAGAGGGGACAGGGGGACGAATCAGCCCCAGCATTTT.

There are many counts of this clonotype. This chain connects TRBV25-1 to TRBJ1-2; maybe TRBD1 (6 bases). CDR1 MGHDK and CDR2 SYGVNS come from the germline V gene. The CDR3 has 15 residues. Trimming left V 1 base short and J 8 bases short, with 17 bases between. CDR3 DNA sequence: TGTGCCAGCAGTGAATCACAGGGTTTTTCTGGCGGCTACACCTTC. Protein sequence: CASSESQGFSGGYTF.

This clonotype was seen many times. V and J are TRBV9 and TRBJ1-6, with 7 bases aligning to TRBD1. With 3 bases clipped from V and 6 bases from J, the junction kept 0 bases outside the gene matches. Germline CDR1 SGDLS, CDR2 YYNGEE. This CDR3 contains 13 residues. The CDR3 DNA is TGTGCCAGCAGCGGACAGGGTAATTCACCCCTCCACTTT. This translates into CASSGQGNSPLHF. Based on the CDR3 plus reference TRBV9 and TRBJ1-6, the full variable domain is DSGVTQTPKHLITATGQRVTLRCSPRSGDLSVYWYQQSLDQGLQFLIQYYNGEERAKGNILERFSAQQFPDLHSELNLSSLELGDSALYFCASSGQGNSPLHFGNGTRLTVT.

The V and J genes are TRBV11-3 and TRBJ1-1, with D possibly TRBD1 on 5 matching bases. V dropped 5 bases and J dropped 3 bases, with 13 bases sitting between them. CDR3 length: 14 amino acids. Per the germline V gene, CDR1 is SGHNT and CDR2 is YENEEA. The CDR3 is CASSRRGGDTEAFF. The CDR3 DNA reads as TGTGCCAGCAGCCGACGGGGCGGGGACACTGAAGCTTTCTTT.

This clonotype was seen more than once but under ten times. This sequence joins TRBV12-3 or TRBV12-4 and TRBJ2-2; unclear D gene. CDR3 length: 12 residues. V dropped 7 bases and J dropped 7 bases, with 10 bases sitting between them. The CDR3 reads CASTRGSGELFF. CDR3 DNA sequence: TGTGCCAGCACCCGCGGCAGCGGGGAGCTGTTTTTT.

This clonotype was counted at least ten times. This sequence joins TRBV7-9 and TRBJ1-1; TRBD1 is a possible D gene (5 bases). V was cut by 4 bases and J by 4 bases, with 16 bases left in between. The CDR3 consists of 15 residues. Per the germline V gene, CDR1 is SEHNR and CDR2 is FQNEAQ (reference sequence). This CDR3 reads CASSSFSQGSTEAFF. The CDR3 nucleotides read TGTGCCAGCAGCTCCTTCAGCCAGGGTAGCACTGAAGCTTTCTTT.

This clonotype was observed at least ten times. In DNA form, the CDR3 reads TGCGCCAGCAGAACTGACAGCGCCAACGTCCTGACTTTC. This sequence encodes CASRTDSANVLTF. The rearrangement links TRBV10-2 to TRBJ2-6, with TRBD1 as a possible D gene (5 bases). The CDR3 extends over 13 amino acids. CDR1 and CDR2 from the germline V gene are WSHSY and SAAADI. V shed 6 bases and J shed 7 bases, with 10 bases lying between them.

This clonotype was seen at least ten times. The chain carries TRBV20-1 and TRBJ2-1; D ambiguous. Germline loops: CDR1 DFQATT, CDR2 SNEGSKA (reference sequence). Trimming stripped 4 bases from V and 5 bases from J, with 9 bases between. CDR3 length: 12 residues. CDR3 in DNA: TGCAGTGCTAAAGGGCGGAACAATGAGCAGTTCTTC. Protein sequence: CSAKGRNNEQFF.

This clonotype was counted ten times or more. The V and J genes are TRBV5-1 and TRBJ1-4; D remains unclear. Germline V gene sequence: CDR1 SGHRS, CDR2 YFSETQ. This CDR3 has 15 residues. Trimming took 3 bases from V and 6 from J, leaving 15 bases between them. The CDR3 is CASSSKTSVDEKLFF. In DNA form, the CDR3 reads TGCGCCAGCAGCTCAAAGACATCGGTGGATGAAAAACTGTTTTTT. The full variable domain, completed using reference TRBV5-1 and TRBJ1-4, is KAGVTQTPRYLIKTRGQQVTLSCSPISGHRSVSWYQQTPGQGLQFLFEYFSETQRNKGNFPGRFSGRQFSNSRSEMNVSTLELGDSALYLCASSSKTSVDEKLFFGSGTQLSVL.

This clonotype was seen a few times. The chain employs TRBV3-1 and TRBJ2-3; 11 positions match TRBD2. Looked up from germline, CDR1 is LGHDT and CDR2 is YNNKEL (reference sequence). J gave up 4 bases and V 1 base, and 1 base lay outside the gene matches. CDR3 length: 15 amino acids. The CDR3: CASSQVAGGADTQYF. The CDR3 DNA follows: TGTGCCAGCAGCCAAGTAGCGGGGGGGGCAGATACGCAGTATTTT.

This clonotype was found many times. V usage is TRBV7-9 and J usage is TRBJ1-2; D gene uncertain. This CDR3 has 15 residues. The germline V gene encodes CDR1 SEHNR and CDR2 FQNEAQ (reference sequence). V was pared by 1 base and J by 4 bases, with 13 bases between. The CDR3 spells CASSLGGAGSYGYTF. DNA for the CDR3: TGTGCCAGCAGCTTAGGGGGTGCGGGAAGCTATGGCTACACCTTC.

This clonotype was seen at least ten times. The chain carries TRBV7-6 and TRBJ2-7; D is perhaps TRBD2 (5 bases). The V gene's germline CDR1 is SGHVS and CDR2 FNYEAQ. The CDR3 runs to 13 residues. Trimming left V 4 bases short and J 7 bases short, with 14 bases between. The DNA for the CDR3 is TGTGCCAGCAGCTCAGCAGCGGTCTTAGAGCAGTACTTC. Translating gives CASSSAAVLEQYF.

This clonotype was recorded at least ten times. The gene calls are TRBV7-2 and TRBJ2-1, with 9 bases matching TRBD2. The germline V gene encodes CDR1 SGHTA and CDR2 FQGNSA. The ends lost 0 bases at V and 2 bases at J; junction bases unmatched: 2. CDR3 length: 16 amino acids. The chain's CDR3 is CASSLAAGGTYNEQFF. The CDR3 DNA reads TGTGCCAGCAGCTTAGCGGCGGGGGGGACCTACAATGAGCAGTTCTTC.

In this sample, this clonotype turned up a few times. The J gene is TRBJ2-5, the V gene TRBV18; no clear D. The germline CDR1 and CDR2 sequences are KGHSH and LQKENI. V was clipped by 4 bases and J by 9 bases, with 9 bases between them. The CDR3 runs to 11 residues. CDR3: CASSLDIPQYF. The CDR3 bases are TGTGCCAGCTCACTCGACATTCCCCAGTACTTC. Filled out from reference TRBV18 and TRBJ2-5, the complete variable domain reads NAGVMQNPRHLVRRRGQEARLRCSPMKGHSHVYWYRQLPEEGLKFMVYLQKENIIDESGMPKERFSAEFPKEGPSILRIQQVVRGDSAAYFCASSLDIPQYFGPGTRLLVL.

The chain is built from TRBV12-3 or TRBV12-4 and TRBJ1-4, with 7 bases matching TRBD1. The CDR3 runs to 19 residues. The V gene end was trimmed by 6 bases and the J gene end by 0 bases; junction bases not matched to a gene: 16. As DNA, the CDR3 is TGTGCCAGCAGCCCGACTCCCCAGGGAGGGGGCGCAACTAATGAAAAACTGTTTTTT. It codes for CASSPTPQGGGATNEKLFF.

This clonotype was detected many times. The chain links TRBV7-2 to TRBJ1-4; TRBD1 matches 8 bases. This CDR3 comprises 15 residues. The germline V gene has CDR1 SGHTA and CDR2 FQGNSA. Unmatched junction bases numbered 7, after V lost 6 bases and J lost 4 bases. This chain's CDR3 is CASRTGQGGNEKLFF. As DNA, the CDR3 is TGTGCCAGCAGGACCGGACAGGGCGGTAATGAAAAACTGTTTTTT.

This clonotype occurred many times. This chain joins TRBV5-5 and TRBJ1-3; a weak D match, TRBD1 (5 bases). The ends were cut back, 4 bases at V and 5 bases at J, with 16 bases in the middle. Germline CDR1 reads SGHKS; CDR2 reads YYEKEE (reference sequence). This CDR3 has 15 residues. The chain's CDR3 is CASSLERQTRNTIYF. CDR3 bases: TGTGCCAGCAGCCTTGAGCGACAGACTAGAAACACCATATATTTT.

This clonotype was recorded many times. The rearrangement joins TRBV28 to TRBJ1-1; D might be TRBD1 (5 bases). CDR1 MDHEN and CDR2 SYDVKM come from the germline V gene. Trimming cost V 10 bases and J 6 bases, with 12 bases left between them. This CDR3 contains 11 residues. This chain's CDR3 is CATRGFPEAFF. The DNA for the CDR3 is TGTGCCACCCGGGGCTTCCCTGAAGCTTTCTTT.

The sample holds many counts of this clonotype. This chain links TRBV20-1 with TRBJ2-1; 9 nucleotides line up with TRBD2. This CDR3 contains 16 residues. Germline V gene sequence: CDR1 DFQATT, CDR2 SNEGSKA (reference sequence). V lost 1 base, J lost 12 bases, and 16 bases stayed unmatched. CDR3 sequence (DNA): TGCAGTGCTAGAGTGTTACAGACTAGCGGACACGGAGGGCAGTTCTTC. Translated, it gives CSARVLQTSGHGGQFF.